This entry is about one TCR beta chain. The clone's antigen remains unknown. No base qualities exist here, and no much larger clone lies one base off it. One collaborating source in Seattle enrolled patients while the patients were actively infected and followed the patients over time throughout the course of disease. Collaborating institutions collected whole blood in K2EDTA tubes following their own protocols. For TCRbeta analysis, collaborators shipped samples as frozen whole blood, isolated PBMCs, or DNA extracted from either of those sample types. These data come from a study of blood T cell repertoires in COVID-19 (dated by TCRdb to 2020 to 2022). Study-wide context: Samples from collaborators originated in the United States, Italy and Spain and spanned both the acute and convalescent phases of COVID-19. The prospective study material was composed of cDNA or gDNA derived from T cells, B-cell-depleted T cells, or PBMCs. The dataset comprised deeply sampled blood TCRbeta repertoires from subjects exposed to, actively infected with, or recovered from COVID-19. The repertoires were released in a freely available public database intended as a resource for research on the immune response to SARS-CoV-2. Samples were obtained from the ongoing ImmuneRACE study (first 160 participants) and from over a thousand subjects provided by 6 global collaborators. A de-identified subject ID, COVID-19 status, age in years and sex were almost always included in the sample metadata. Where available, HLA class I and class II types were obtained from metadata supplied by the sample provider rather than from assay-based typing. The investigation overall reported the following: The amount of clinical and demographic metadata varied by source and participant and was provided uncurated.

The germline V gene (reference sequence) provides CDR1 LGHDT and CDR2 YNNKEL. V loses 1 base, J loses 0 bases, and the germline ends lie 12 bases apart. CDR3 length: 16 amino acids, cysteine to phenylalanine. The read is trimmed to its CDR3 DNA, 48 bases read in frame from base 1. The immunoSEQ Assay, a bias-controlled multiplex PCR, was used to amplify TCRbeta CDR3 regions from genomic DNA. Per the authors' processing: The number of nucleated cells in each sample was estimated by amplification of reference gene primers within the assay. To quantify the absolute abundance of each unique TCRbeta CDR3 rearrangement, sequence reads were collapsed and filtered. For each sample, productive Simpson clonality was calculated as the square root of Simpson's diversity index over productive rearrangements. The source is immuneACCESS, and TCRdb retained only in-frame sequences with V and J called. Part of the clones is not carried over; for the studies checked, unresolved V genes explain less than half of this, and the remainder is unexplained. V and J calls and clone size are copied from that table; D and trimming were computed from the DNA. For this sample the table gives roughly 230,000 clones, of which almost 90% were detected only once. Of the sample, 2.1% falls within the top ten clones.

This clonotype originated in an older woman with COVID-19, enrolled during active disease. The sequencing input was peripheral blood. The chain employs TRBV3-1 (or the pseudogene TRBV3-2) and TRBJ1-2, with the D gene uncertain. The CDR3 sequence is CASSQAWGATNYGYTF. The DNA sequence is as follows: TGTGCCAGCAGCCAAGCCTGGGGAGCTACTAACTATGGCTACACCTTC.